Reported below is one TCR beta chain. In the original processing: Estimation of nucleated cell counts was performed using reference gene primer amplification. TCRdb's table, derived via immunoSEQ multiplex PCR, lists solely in-frame clones and lacks some. V and J calls and clone size are copied from that table; D and trimming were computed from the DNA. The sample has 110,000 or so clones; more than 75% are singletons. This sample was included in a study of blood T cell repertoires in COVID-19. Overall study context: There were acute and convalescent COVID-19 samples, and they came from the United States, Italy and Spain. From T cells, B-cell-depleted T cells, or PBMCs came the material, which was cDNA or gDNA.

The CDR3 is made up of 12 amino acids. Germline V gene data show CDR1 as SQVTM and CDR2 as ANQGSEA. V was cut by 7 bases and J by 2 bases, with 11 bases left in between. Sequences were obtained from peripheral blood. The chain is built from TRBV29-1 and TRBJ1-1; D is undetermined. The TCR comes from a man aged 35-49 years with acute or convalescent COVID-19. The CDR3 is CSADRGNTEAFF. The CDR3 DNA reads as TGCAGCGCTGATCGAGGAAACACTGAAGCTTTCTTT.